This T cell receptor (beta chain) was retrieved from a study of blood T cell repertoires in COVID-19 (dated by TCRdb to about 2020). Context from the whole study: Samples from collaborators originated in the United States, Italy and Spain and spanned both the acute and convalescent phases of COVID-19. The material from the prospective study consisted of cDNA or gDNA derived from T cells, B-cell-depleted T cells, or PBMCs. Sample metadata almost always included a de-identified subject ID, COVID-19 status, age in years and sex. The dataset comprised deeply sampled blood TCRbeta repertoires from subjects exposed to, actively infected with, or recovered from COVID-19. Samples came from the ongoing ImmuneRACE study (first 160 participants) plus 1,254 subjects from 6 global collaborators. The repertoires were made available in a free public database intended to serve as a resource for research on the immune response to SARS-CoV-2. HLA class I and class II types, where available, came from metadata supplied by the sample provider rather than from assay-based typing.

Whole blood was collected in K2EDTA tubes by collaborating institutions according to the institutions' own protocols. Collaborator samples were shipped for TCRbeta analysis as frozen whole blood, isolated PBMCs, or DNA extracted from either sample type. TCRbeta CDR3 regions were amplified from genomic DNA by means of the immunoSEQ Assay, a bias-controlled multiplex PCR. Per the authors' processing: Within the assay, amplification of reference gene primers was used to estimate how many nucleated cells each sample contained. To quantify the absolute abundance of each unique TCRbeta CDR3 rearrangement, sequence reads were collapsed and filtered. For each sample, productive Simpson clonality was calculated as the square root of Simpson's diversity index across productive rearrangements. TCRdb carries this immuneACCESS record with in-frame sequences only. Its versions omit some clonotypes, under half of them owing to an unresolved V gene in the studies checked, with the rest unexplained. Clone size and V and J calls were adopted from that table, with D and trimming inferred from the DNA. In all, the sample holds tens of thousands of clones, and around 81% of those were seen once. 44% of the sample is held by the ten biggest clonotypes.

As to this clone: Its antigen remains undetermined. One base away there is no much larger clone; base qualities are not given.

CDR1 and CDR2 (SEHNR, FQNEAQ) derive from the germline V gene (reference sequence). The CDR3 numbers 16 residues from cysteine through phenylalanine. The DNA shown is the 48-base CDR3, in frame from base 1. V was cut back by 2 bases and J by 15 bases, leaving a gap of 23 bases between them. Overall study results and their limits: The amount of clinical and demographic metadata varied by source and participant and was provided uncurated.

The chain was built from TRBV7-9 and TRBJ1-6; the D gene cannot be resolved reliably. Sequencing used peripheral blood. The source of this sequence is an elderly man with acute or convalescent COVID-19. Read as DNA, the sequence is TGTGCCAGCAGCTTAACCCCCGCAGGTTACTCCACTGACCTCCACTTT. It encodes CASSLTPAGYSTDLHF.